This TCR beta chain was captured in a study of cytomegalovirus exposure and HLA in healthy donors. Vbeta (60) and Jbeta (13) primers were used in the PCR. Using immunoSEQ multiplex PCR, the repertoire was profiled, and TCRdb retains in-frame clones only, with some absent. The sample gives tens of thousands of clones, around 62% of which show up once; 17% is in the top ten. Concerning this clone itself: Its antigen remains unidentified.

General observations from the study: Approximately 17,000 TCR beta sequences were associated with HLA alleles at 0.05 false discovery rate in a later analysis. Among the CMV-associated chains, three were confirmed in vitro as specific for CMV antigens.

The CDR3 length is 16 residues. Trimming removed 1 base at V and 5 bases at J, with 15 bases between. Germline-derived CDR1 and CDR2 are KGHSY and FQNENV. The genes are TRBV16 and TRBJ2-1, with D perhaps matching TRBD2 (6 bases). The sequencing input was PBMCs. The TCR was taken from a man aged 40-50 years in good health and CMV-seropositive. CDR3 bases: TGTGCCAGCAGCCAATATAGTGAACTAGCACACAATGAGCAGTTCTTC. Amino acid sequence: CASSQYSELAHNEQFF.